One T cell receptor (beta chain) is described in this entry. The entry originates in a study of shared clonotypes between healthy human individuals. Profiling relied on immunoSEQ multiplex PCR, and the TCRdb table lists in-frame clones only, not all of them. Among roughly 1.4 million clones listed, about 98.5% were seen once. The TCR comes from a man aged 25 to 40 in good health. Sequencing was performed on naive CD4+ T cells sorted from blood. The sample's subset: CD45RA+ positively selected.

The CDR3 region has the DNA TGTGCCAGCAGCGTTGGGTACGAGCAGTACTTC. Translated: CASSVGYEQYF. This chain joins TRBV5-5 and TRBJ2-7; the D is unclear. Germline V gene data show CDR1 as SGHKS and CDR2 as YYEKEE (reference sequence). This CDR3 has 11 amino acids. Trimming left V 4 bases short and J 4 bases short, with 6 bases between. The whole variable domain, remainder taken from reference TRBV5-5 and TRBJ2-7, is DAGVTQSPTHLIKTRGQQVTLRCSPISGHKSVSWYQQVLGQGPQFIFQYYEKEERGRGNFPDRFSARQFPNYSSELNVNALLLGDSALYLCASSVGYEQYFGPGTRLTVT.